The rows below give T cell receptor beta chains drawn from one sample of a study of metastatic and nonmetastatic thyroid tumors. TCRdb re-processed the PCR reads through MiXCR. This sample carries fewer than 25,000 clones, about 14% of them seen once, and the ten largest clones take less than 45%. Specimen: blood. The receptors stem from a female donor with papillary thyroid cancer or a benign thyroid nodule (not recorded which). Some clones in this sample may be carry-over from other donors' samples. The CDR3 runs from the conserved cysteine through the conserved F or W. The D gene is left open where the match is weak. Size is stated for part of the rows, as once, few or many counts, or as a class when the clone is expanded.

clone size | J gene | D gene | V gene | CDR3 protein | CDR3 DNA
many | TRBJ2-2 | - | TRBV6-1 | CASRGLTLELFF | TGTGCCAGCAGGGGACTGACGTTAGAGCTGTTTTTT
many | TRBJ1-3 | - | TRBV20-1 | CSARTTLHSGNTIYF | TGCAGTGCTAGGACAACACTCCACTCTGGAAACACCATATATTTT
- | TRBJ2-2 | TRBD2 | TRBV5-1 | CASSLPEREGGELFF | TGCGCCAGCAGCCTCCCGGAGCGGGAGGGCGGGGAGCTGTTTTTT
many | TRBJ1-5 | - | TRBV7-9 | CASSLVGNQPQHF | TGTGCCAGCAGCTTAGTAGGGAATCAGCCCCAGCATTTT
many | TRBJ1-4 | - | TRBV11-2 | CASSFSSRQKLFF | TGTGCCAGCAGCTTTTCTTCGCGCCAAAAACTGTTTTTT
many | TRBJ1-2 | - | TRBV25-1 | CASSELGGWGGYTF | TGTGCCAGCAGTGAATTGGGAGGATGGGGTGGCTACACCTTC
many | TRBJ2-6 | - | TRBV19 | CASTYSTSGANVLTF | TGTGCCAGTACCTACAGCACCTCTGGGGCCAACGTCCTGACTTTC
medium-sized | TRBJ1-5 | - | TRBV4-1 | CASSQGLVGGNQPQHF | TGCGCCAGCAGCCAAGGGTTGGTTGGGGGCAATCAGCCCCAGCATTTT
many | TRBJ1-4 | - | TRBV6-1 | CASSEGATNEKLFF | TGTGCCAGCAGTGAAGGAGCAACTAATGAAAAACTGTTTTTT
many | TRBJ2-5 | TRBD2 | TRBV4-2 | CASSQDDGTSGQETQYF | TGTGCCAGCAGCCAAGATGACGGGACTAGCGGGCAAGAGACCCAGTACTTC
many | TRBJ2-3 | TRBD2 | TRBV7-2 | CASSLGSGSWHF | TGTGCCAGCAGCTTGGGGAGCGGGAGCTGGCATTTT
many | TRBJ2-5 | TRBD1 | TRBV6-1 | CASRRTGSETQYF | TGTGCCAGCAGAAGGACAGGGTCGGAGACCCAGTACTTC
many | TRBJ2-3 | - | TRBV18 | CASSPPSRSDTQYF | TGTGCCAGCTCACCACCTTCTAGATCAGATACGCAGTATTTT
many | TRBJ2-1 | - | TRBV27 | CASSSFVGNEQFF | TGTGCCAGCAGTTCCTTCGTAGGCAATGAGCAGTTCTTC